Included here is one T cell receptor beta chain sequence, with context. The antigen remains unidentified. Profiling relied on immunoSEQ multiplex PCR, and the TCRdb table lists in-frame clones only, not all of them. The sample lists 77,000 or so clones; approximately 94% were seen once. Germline CDR1 MNHNS, CDR2 SASEGT. This CDR3 has 13 residues. V lost 7 bases and J lost 3, with 13 bases in between. The data stem from a study of graft-versus-host responses after intestinal transplantation. Study results and caveats: Some GvH clones appeared in ileal mucosa or blood before recipient bone marrow. Allograft graft-versus-host to host-versus-graft clonal ratios ran high in patients with graft-donor T cell macrochimerism.

The source of this sequence is a human donor who received an intestinal transplant. The chain uses TRBV6-1 and TRBJ2-7, with D possibly being TRBD1 (6 bases). The source was unstimulated CD8+ T cells sorted from spleen or lymph node cells, collected before intestinal transplant. Here the CDR3 reads CASTSTGFYEQYF. Written as DNA, the CDR3 is TGTGCCAGCACCTCGACAGGTTTCTACGAGCAGTACTTC.